This T cell receptor (beta chain) was found in a study of T cell clones after liver transplantation. Study-level information: Samples came from ITN030ST, which attempted immunosuppression withdrawal within 2 years of liver transplantation. TCRbeta sequencing after a pre-transplant mixed lymphocyte reaction identified graft-donor-reactive clones, later tracked in post-transplant blood. Findings and caveats of the study: Post-transplant, graft-donor-reactive CD4 TCRbeta sequences in blood dropped significantly in most of the 8 subjects.

With 2 bases clipped from V and 7 bases from J, the junction kept 3 bases outside the gene matches. Per the germline V gene, CDR1 is MNHNY and CDR2 is SVGAGI (reference sequence). The CDR3 covers 15 residues. Concerning this clone itself: The target antigen is unknown.

Thawed unstimulated PBMCs were FACS-sorted by CD3, CD4 and CD8 into two populations. Clones were read by immunoSEQ multiplex PCR, and TCRdb kept only the in-frame ones, dropping some. The sample includes some 60,000 clones, less than 85% of them seen just once. The clonotype comes from a human patient who received a liver transplant. Some T cells could come from the graft donor. The rearrangement uses TRBV6-6 and TRBJ1-6, with 9 positions matching TRBD1. The input for sequencing was CD4+ T cells from blood, taken at the roughly 16-month timepoint. CDR3 nucleotide sequence: TGTGCCAGCAGTTACCGAGGACAGGGGAATTCACCCCTCCACTTT. It yields the protein CASSYRGQGNSPLHF.